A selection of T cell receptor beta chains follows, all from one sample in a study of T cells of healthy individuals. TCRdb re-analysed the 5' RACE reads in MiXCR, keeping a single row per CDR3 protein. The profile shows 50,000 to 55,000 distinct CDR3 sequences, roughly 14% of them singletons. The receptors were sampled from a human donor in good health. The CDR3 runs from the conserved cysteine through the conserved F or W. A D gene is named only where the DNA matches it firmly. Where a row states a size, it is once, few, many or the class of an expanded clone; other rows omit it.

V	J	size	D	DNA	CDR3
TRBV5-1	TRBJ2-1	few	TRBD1	TGCGCCAGCAGGGCAGGCGGACAGGGCGATGAGCAGTTCTTC	CASRAGGQGDEQFF
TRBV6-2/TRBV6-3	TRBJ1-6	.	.	TGTGCCAACAGTTCGACGTTAACGTTCTCACCCCTCCACTTT	CANSSTLTFSPLHF
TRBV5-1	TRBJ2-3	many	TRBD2	TGCGCCAGCAGCTTGGGGGCCTTGAGCGGGAGGGCCGGAGATACGCAGTATTTT	CASSLGALSGRAGDTQYF
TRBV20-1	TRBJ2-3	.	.	TGCAGTGCTACCGACGTTCCCGGTGTAGATACGCAGTATTTT	CSATDVPGVDTQYF
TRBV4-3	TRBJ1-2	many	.	TGCGCCAGCAGCCAAGGGCGCGCAGGGCTCCATGGCTACACCTTC	CASSQGRAGLHGYTF
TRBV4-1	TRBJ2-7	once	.	TGCGCCAGCGCTTTAGATGTGGGCGGTGACGAGTACTTC	CASALDVGGDEYF
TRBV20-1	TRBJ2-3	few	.	TGCAGTGCTCCAAGTGGAGATACGCAGTATTTT	CSAPSGDTQYF
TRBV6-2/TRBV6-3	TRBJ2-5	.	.	TGTGCCAGCAGGGCAGGGTTAGAGACCCAGTACTTC	CASRAGLETQYF
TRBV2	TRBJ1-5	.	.	TGTGCCAGCAGTGTCCGGGACGGCGGTAATCAGCCCCAGCATTTT	CASSVRDGGNQPQHF
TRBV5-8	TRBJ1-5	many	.	TGTGCCAGCAGCTGGGCCATCAATCAGCCCCAGCATTTT	CASSWAINQPQHF
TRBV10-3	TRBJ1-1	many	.	TGTGCCATCAGTGAGCCGGACGGAGCACGGACTGAAGCTTTCTTT	CAISEPDGARTEAFF
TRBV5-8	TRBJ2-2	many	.	TGTGCCAGCAGCTTGGTTGTCAGAAACACCGGGGAGCTGTTTTTT	CASSLVVRNTGELFF
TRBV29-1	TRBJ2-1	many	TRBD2	TGCAGCGGATCGGGACTAGCGGAGGTCTACAATGAGCAGTTCTTC	CSGSGLAEVYNEQFF
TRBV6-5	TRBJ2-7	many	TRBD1	TGTGCCAGCAGTCCGGCCGGGACAGGGGGCTACGAGCAGTACTTC	CASSPAGTGGYEQYF
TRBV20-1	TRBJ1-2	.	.	TGCAGTGCTAGACAGGTTACGACTAACTATGGCTACACCTTC	CSARQVTTNYGYTF
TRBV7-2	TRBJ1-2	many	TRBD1	TGTGCCAGCAGCTTAGGACAGGGGGCGGGTGGCTACACCTTC	CASSLGQGAGGYTF
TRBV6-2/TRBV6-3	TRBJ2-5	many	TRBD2	TGTGCCAGCAGTTACTCACAGCGGCGGCTAGCGGAACAAGAGACCCAGTACTTC	CASSYSQRRLAEQETQYF